The 21 T cell receptor beta chains below all came from one sample that was sequenced in a study of blood T cells in healthy people across ages. The second PCR ran roughly 7 to 11 cycles with a sample-barcoded 5' primer and J-beta primers. From the 5' RACE reads, TCRdb called clonotypes with MiXCR, one entry per CDR3 protein. Counted here are nearly 800,000 distinct CDR3 sequences, around 25% occurring once; the ten biggest clones make up approximately 4%. This same sample was also part of a study on T cells of mothers and their children.

The specimen sequenced was blood. The origin of the receptors is a boy younger than 18 in good health.

This chain uses TRBV29-1 with TRBJ2-3; D is tentatively TRBD1 or TRBD2 (5 bases each). The CDR3 consists of 17 residues. CDR1 is SQVTM, CDR2 ANQGSEA, per germline. The germline V and J ends were trimmed by 1 base and 5 bases, with 22 bases remaining between them. The CDR3 DNA reads as TGCAGCGTTGAAGGGGGGTCAGGTGCCTTCGCGGGAGATACGCAGTATTTT. Its protein is CSVEGGSGAFAGDTQYF.

This clonotype appeared a few times. This chain connects TRBV11-2 to TRBJ2-4; TRBD1 aligns across 8 bases. The CDR3 runs 14 residues. Germline lookup yields CDR1 SGHAT and CDR2 FQNNGV. J was trimmed by 8 bases and V by 4 bases; bases with no gene match: 7. The CDR3 bases are TGTGCCAGCAGCTCGTTGGACAGGGCGGACATTCAGTACTTC. It specifies CASSSLDRADIQYF.

The chain has TRBV9 and TRBJ2-7, with D possibly matching TRBD2 (6 bases). The CDR3 length is 15 residues. The V and J ends lost 4 bases and 5 bases respectively, with 19 bases between them. Germline values: CDR1 SGDLS, CDR2 YYNGEE. The CDR3 sequence: CASSPSHGGLNEQYF. The CDR3 region has the DNA TGTGCCAGCAGCCCCAGTCACGGGGGATTAAACGAGCAGTACTTC.

On this clonotype: One junction end does not reproduce the germline sequence, and a read error may be involved. The rearrangement joins TRBV20-1 to TRBJ1-5, with 7 bases that match TRBD1. Germline V gene sequence: CDR1 DFQATT, CDR2 SNEGSKA (reference sequence). The CDR3 covers 13 residues. CDR3 in amino acids: CSARDREGQPQHF. The DNA for the CDR3 is TGCAGTGCGAGAGACAGGGAAGGTCAGCCCCAGCATTTT.

The table lists this clonotype with a count of one. The V and J genes are TRBV2 and TRBJ2-5; weak D call: TRBD1 (6 bases). The CDR3 has 13 residues. V was trimmed by 2 bases and J by 5 bases, leaving 9 bases between them. The germline V gene encodes CDR1 SNHLY and CDR2 FYNNEI. In nucleotides, the CDR3 is TGTGCCAGCAGTGAAATGAGGGGGGAGACCCAGTACTTC. It translates to CASSEMRGETQYF.

Note on this clonotype: The junction differs from germline at one of its ends, possibly a read error. The CDR3 sequence: CASSLLGPPLQEAQYF. CDR3 bases: TGTGCCAGCAGCTTGTTAGGGCCACCCCTCCAAGAGGCCCAGTACTTC. The gene calls are TRBV7-6 and TRBJ2-5, with no clear D. Germline values: CDR1 SGHVS, CDR2 FNYEAQ. The CDR3 extends over 16 amino acids. Full variable domain (rest looked up from reference TRBV7-6 and TRBJ2-5): GAGVSQSPRYKVTKRGQDVALRCDPISGHVSLYWYRQALGQGPEFLTYFNYEAQQDKSGLPNDRFSAERPEGSISTLTIQRTEQRDSAMYRCASSLLGPPLQEAQYFGPGTRLLVL.

A few counts support this clonotype. This chain uses TRBV6-4 with TRBJ1-6, with D uncertain. Trimming took 5 bases from V and 5 from J, leaving 13 bases between them. This CDR3 contains 15 residues. Germline CDR1 reads MRHNA; CDR2 reads SNTAGT. CDR3 DNA: TGTGCCAGCAGTACAAGACACGAAGATAATTCACCCCTCCACTTT. Translating it yields CASSTRHEDNSPLHF.

This clonotype was seen a few times. The genes are TRBV29-1 and TRBJ2-1, with D tentatively TRBD1 (6 bases). The CDR3 runs 13 residues. With 7 bases removed from V and 9 bases from J, the gap between germline ends came to 19 bases. From germline, CDR1 is SQVTM and CDR2 ANQGSEA. The CDR3 DNA follows: TGCAGCGGAACGATGACAGGAGGACGTGAGCAGTTCTTC. Amino acids: CSGTMTGGREQFF.

CDR3 in DNA: TGTGCCAGCAGCTTAAAAGGGACCAGCACAGATACGCAGTATTTT. Translated, it gives CASSLKGTSTDTQYF. The chain has TRBV13 and TRBJ2-3; D is perhaps TRBD1 or TRBD2 (5 bases each). This CDR3 comprises 15 residues. Per germline, CDR1 PRHDT and CDR2 FYEKMQ (reference sequence). Deletions cut 2 bases from V and 0 bases from J, with 9 bases between.

This clonotype was seen a few times. The V call is TRBV4-1, the J call TRBJ2-5; 10 bases map to TRBD1. Germline V gene data show CDR1 as MGHRA and CDR2 as YSYEKL. V dropped 3 bases and J dropped 4; count of bases not matched to a gene: 8. The CDR3 is made up of 16 amino acids. In DNA form, the CDR3 reads TGCGCCAGCAGCCAGGGACAGGGGACTTTCATAGAGACCCAGTACTTC. This translates into CASSQGQGTFIETQYF.

The chain combines TRBV7-3 with TRBJ1-1; TRBD1 might be the D (5 bases). The CDR3 is 15 residues long. V was cut by 1 base and J by 1 base, with 10 bases left in between. Germline V gene data show CDR1 as SGHTA and CDR2 as FQGTGA. This CDR3 is CASSLSPGANTEAFF. Here the CDR3 DNA reads TGTGCCAGCAGCTTAAGCCCCGGGGCGAACACTGAAGCTTTCTTT.

This sequence joins TRBV10-3 and TRBJ2-3; 8 positions agree with TRBD2. The CDR3 is 17 amino acids. Germline V gene data show CDR1 as ENHRY and CDR2 as SYGVKD. The V segment lost 0 bases and the J segment 2 bases; nucleotides outside the gene matches: 7. The CDR3 loop reads CAISESRAGAFTDTQYF. CDR3 DNA sequence: TGTGCCATCAGTGAGTCTAGAGCGGGGGCCTTCACAGATACGCAGTATTTT.

The chain employs TRBV6-6 and TRBJ2-3; no clear D. CDR3 length: 15 residues. Deletions cut 4 bases from V and 0 bases from J, with 11 bases between. Germline loops: CDR1 MNHNY, CDR2 SVGAGI (reference sequence). The CDR3 reads CASSSQETSTDTQYF. In nucleotides, the CDR3 is TGTGCCAGCAGTTCCCAGGAGACTAGCACAGATACGCAGTATTTT.

V and J are TRBV6-5 and TRBJ2-5; D possibly matches TRBD1 or TRBD2 (7 bases each). Trimming took 2 bases from V and 4 from J, leaving 23 bases between them. Germline-derived CDR1 and CDR2 are MNHEY and SVGAGI. This CDR3 region has 18 residues. CDR3 nucleotides: TGTGCCAGCAGTTACCATGGGGAGGGGGCGCTTAGGCGAGAGACCCAGTACTTC. Protein sequence: CASSYHGEGALRRETQYF.

The chain employs TRBV28 and TRBJ2-2; tentatively, D is TRBD2 (6 bases). The V and J ends lost 7 bases and 2 bases respectively, with 8 bases between them. CDR3 length equals 13 residues. In germline, CDR1 is MDHEN, CDR2 SYDVKM. The CDR3 loop reads CASIGGNTGELFF. CDR3 nucleotides: TGTGCCAGCATCGGGGGAAACACCGGGGAGCTGTTTTTT.

This clonotype was recorded a few times. The chain links TRBV2 to TRBJ2-7; D remains unclear. Deletions cut 2 bases from V and 6 bases from J, with 17 bases between. Germline CDR1 and CDR2: SNHLY and FYNNEI. The CDR3 spans 15 residues. The DNA of the CDR3 is TGTGCCAGCAGTGAAAATTGGGCAGCGCTGGGCGAGCAGTACTTC. Its protein is CASSENWAALGEQYF.

In its sample, this clonotype was seen a few times. The V and J genes are TRBV2 and TRBJ1-3, with no clear D. CDR1 and CDR2 from the germline V gene are SNHLY and FYNNEI. This CDR3 is 11 amino acids long. With 2 bases removed from V and 8 bases from J, the gap between germline ends came to 4 bases. CDR3 protein: CASSESYTIYF. In DNA, the CDR3 is TGTGCCAGCAGTGAATCTTACACCATATATTTT.

The V and J genes are TRBV19 and TRBJ2-4; no clear D gene. V lost 3 bases and J 0 bases, leaving 9 bases between the germline ends. Germline loops: CDR1 LNHDA, CDR2 SQIVND (reference sequence). There are 15 residues in the CDR3. This chain's CDR3 is CASSILPEAKNIQYF. The CDR3 nucleotides read TGTGCCAGTAGTATTTTGCCAGAAGCCAAAAACATTCAGTACTTC.

The chain joins TRBV14 to TRBJ2-2, with no clear D. V shed 1 base and J shed 0 bases, with 9 bases lying between them. This CDR3 spans 16 amino acids. Germline CDR1 SGHDN, CDR2 FVKESK. The CDR3 here is CASSQGERANTGELFF. CDR3 nucleotide sequence: TGTGCCAGCAGCCAAGGGGAACGAGCGAACACCGGGGAGCTGTTTTTT.

This clonotype was counted many times. The chain recombines TRBV9 with TRBJ2-1; TRBD2 aligns across 7 bases. J gave up 0 bases and V 2 bases, and 8 bases lay outside the gene matches. CDR1 and CDR2 (germline): SGDLS, YYNGEE. CDR3 length equals 17 residues. The CDR3 reads CASSVEGGGSSYNEQFF. The CDR3 bases are TGTGCCAGCAGCGTCGAGGGTGGCGGGAGCTCCTACAATGAGCAGTTCTTC.

The rearrangement uses TRBV20-1 and TRBJ2-7, with a tentative D call TRBD2 (5 bases). Germline loops: CDR1 DFQATT, CDR2 SNEGSKA (reference sequence). The germline V and J ends were trimmed by 0 bases and 6 bases, with 18 bases remaining between them. The CDR3 is 15 amino acids. For the CDR3, the DNA is TGCAGTGCTAGAGACCGGACTTCTTCCGTGGGCGAGCAGTACTTC. Amino acids: CSARDRTSSVGEQYF.